This TCR beta chain originates from a study of blood T cell repertoires in COVID-19. Study information: COVID-19 samples collected from the United States, Italy and Spain covered acute and convalescent phases. Sources were T cells, B-cell-depleted T cells, or PBMCs; the material itself was cDNA or gDNA.

As concerns this clone: Germline is not matched at one junction end, which may reflect a read error.

The CDR3 extends over 11 amino acids. Authors' data handling: Reference gene primer amplification gave estimated nucleated cell counts. TCRdb's copy holds only in-frame clones and misses some; the assay was immunoSEQ multiplex PCR. V and J calls plus clone size are reproduced from that table; the DNA served to infer D and trimming. The table lists about 250,000 clones, 85% to 90% of them singletons. The TCR sequence derives from a man at least 80 years old with acute or convalescent COVID-19. Sequencing was performed on peripheral blood. This chain uses TRBV5-3 with TRBJ1-2; D not resolved. TRBV5-3 is reported as an ORF; its role is uncertain. The CDR3 DNA reads TGTGCCAGAAGCTTGGAGGCCAGGCCCGCCTTC. This gives the protein CARSLEARPAF.